The T cell receptor (beta chain) described here comes from a study of vaccination effects on CD4 cells after COVID-19 (dated 2022 in TCRdb). Regarding the study in general: In the ViraFEST assay, PBMC were stimulated with viral peptide pools, and TCR sequencing was then used to find antigen-specific CD4+ T cell clonotypes based on their expansion. Cultures from other donors in the study were sequenced using the Oncomine TCR Beta short-read assay on an Illumina iSeq 100. Each well held more than 1.5 million PBMC cultured in IMDM containing 5% human AB serum, roughly 9.9 IU/ml IL-2 and gentamicin, along with approximately 10 ug/ml peptides. Altogether, about 10 COVID-19 convalescent patients and a handful of SARS-CoV-2-naive healthy vaccine recipients made up the full study. Post-vaccine samples across the study were collected a median of 72 days after the second dose, with a range of 14 to 241. The study compared SARS-CoV-2 spike-specific CD4+ TCR repertoires before and after mRNA vaccination in COVID-19 convalescent patients and infection-naive vaccine recipients. General study outcomes and caveats: The study was limited by a small number of convalescent patients and lacked early post-infection timepoints. Clones induced by infection and clones induced by vaccination both contracted markedly at late timepoints after vaccination, which fits with T cell responses waning over time. In healthy vaccine recipients, vaccine-induced clones were almost all SARS-CoV-2 mono-reactive, with only 1 of 255 being cross-reactive with common cold coronaviruses.

After around eleven days of culture, CD4+ T cells were isolated with the EasySep CD4+ T cell isolation kit. Participants received two doses of either the BNT162b2 or the mRNA-1273 mRNA SARS-CoV-2 vaccine. Healthy vaccine recipients had no prior SARS-CoV-2 infection, confirmed by negative nucleocapsid antibodies before and after vaccination. Half of the culture medium was replaced with fresh IL-2-containing medium on days 3 and 7. Each peptide stimulation condition was cultured in triplicate wells unless otherwise noted. PBMC were separated from whole blood using Ficoll-Paque Plus gradient centrifugation and were then either cryopreserved at -140C or used fresh. Genomic DNA was extracted from cultured CD4+ T cells with the QIAamp micro DNA kit. Receptors were amplified or captured by the immunoSEQ multiplex PCR assay. TCR beta CDR3 sequencing was performed on DNA from the cultured, isolated CD4+ T cells. Concerning the study's data processing: Non-productive TCR sequences were removed and reads were trimmed to the CDR3 region, keeping CDR3s of at least 7 amino acids. The MANAFEST web app was used to identify antigen-specific clonotypes by comparing expansion in peptide wells with expansion in reference cultures. To count as positive, a clone had to show expansion at FDR<0.05 compared with the reference and with all other wells, an odds ratio above 5, and a frequency above 0.1% in two replicate wells. Cross-reactive clonotypes were defined as significantly expanded in SARS-CoV-2 spike wells and in at least one common cold coronavirus spike condition. CDR3 similarity was assessed by Levenshtein distance with the stringdist R package, and unrooted trees were built with ape in R 3.6.1. TCRdb took over this immuneACCESS table, retaining in-frame rearrangements with V and J assigned. Such tables are incomplete; in checked studies, under half of the missing clones stem from an unresolved V gene, and the remainder is unexplained. Clone size and V and J calls were adopted from that table, with D and trimming inferred from the DNA. Within this sample are 37,000 or so clones, with around 66% of them counted one time only. The top ten hold about 8% of the sample.

From the germline V gene, CDR1 is MNHEY and CDR2 is SVGAGI. V is reduced by 2 bases and J by 0 bases, leaving a spacing of 10 bases between them. Counted from cysteine to phenylalanine, this CDR3 has 15 amino acids. Only the CDR3 DNA is retained, 45 bases long and in frame from the first base. On this clone: The clone's antigen remains unknown. No much larger clone is present one base from it, and per-base qualities are unavailable.

This chain joins TRBV6-5 to TRBJ1-1; matching of 5 bases hints at TRBD1 as the D gene. The origin of this receptor is a human donor who received a COVID-19 vaccine. Specimen: CD4+ T cells from PBMCs cultured without peptide, collected after COVID-19 vaccination. The nucleotide sequence is given as TGTGCCAGCAGTTACAGGGAGGGGATGAACACTGAAGCTTTCTTT. It is translated as CASSYREGMNTEAFF.